Following are 17 T cell receptor beta chains from one sample sequenced in a study of Ad26.COV2.S vaccination and SARS-CoV-2 variants. Repertoires were generated with immunoSEQ multiplex PCR, while TCRdb's copy carries only in-frame clones and drops some. The sample consists of 430,000 or so clones, 90% of them appearing once. The treatment denotes: roughly 18 received Ad26.COV2.S at low or high dose, single or two shots; about 5 received placebo; per-sample allocation not given. Samples analyzed were those drawn on day 63 after the first vaccine or placebo injection. The sequencing used peripheral blood, collected in a trial of Ad26.COV2.S vaccine versus placebo. The receptors originated from a person between 18 and 65 years old who received the Ad26.COV2.S COVID-19 vaccine or a placebo.

This chain joins TRBV3-1 (or the pseudogene TRBV3-2) and TRBJ2-5; 9 nucleotides line up with TRBD1. The CDR3 loop spans 14 amino acids. Germline-derived CDR1 and CDR2 are LGHDT and YNNKEL (reference sequence). The J segment lost 7 bases and the V segment lost 8 bases, leaving 11 bases of the junction unmatched. The CDR3 protein is CASRKEGQGLTQYF. CDR3 in DNA: TGTGCCAGCCGGAAAGAAGGACAGGGGTTGACCCAGTACTTC.

V usage is TRBV13 and J usage is TRBJ2-1, with TRBD2 matching over 11 bases. The germline V gene encodes CDR1 PRHDT and CDR2 FYEKMQ (reference sequence). CDR3 length: 19 amino acids. V was pared by 4 bases and J by 1 base, with 12 bases of the junction left unmatched. The CDR3 region has the DNA TGTGCCAGCAGCTCCCTATACCAGACTAGCGGGACGTCCTACAATGAGCAGTTCTTC. Translation: CASSSLYQTSGTSYNEQFF. Variable domain in full (rest from reference TRBV13 and TRBJ2-1): AAGVIQSPRHLIKEKRETATLKCYPIPRHDTVYWYQQGPGQDPQFLISFYEKMQSDKGSIPDRFSAQQFSDYHSELNMSSLELGDSALYFCASSSLYQTSGTSYNEQFFGPGTRLTVL.

This clone showed up just once. The chain couples TRBV6-2 or TRBV6-3 to TRBJ2-6, with D possibly being TRBD2 (5 bases). In germline, CDR1 is MNHEY, CDR2 SVGEGT. The CDR3 has 16 amino acids. V gave up 5 bases and J gave up 0 bases, with 11 bases separating them. DNA of the CDR3: TGTGCCAGCAGTCGAGGCCGGGGCTCTGGGGCCAACGTCCTGACTTTC. Encoded protein: CASSRGRGSGANVLTF.

The V gene is TRBV5-1, the J gene TRBJ2-1; the D is unclear. This CDR3 contains 18 residues. V lost 1 base to trimming and J lost 8 bases, with 25 bases between them. The germline gives CDR1 SGHRS, CDR2 YFSETQ. Written as DNA, the CDR3 is TGCGCCAGCAGCTTGAACGTATTGCGGCCTAGGGTCGGCGATGAGCAGTTCTTC. This translates into CASSLNVLRPRVGDEQFF.

The chain has TRBV7-9 and TRBJ2-6; the match to TRBD2 covers 8 bases. Germline loops: CDR1 SEHNR, CDR2 FQNEAQ (reference sequence). The CDR3 spans 17 residues. The ends lost 4 bases at V and 4 bases at J; junction bases unmatched: 9. The CDR3 region has the DNA TGTGCCAGCAGCTCCCCTCCGGGGGGGGGAGGGGCCAACGTCCTGACTTTC. Amino acids: CASSSPPGGGGANVLTF.

The CDR3 nucleotides read TGTGCCAGCAGCCCGCGGACTAGCGTTAGGGATGAGCAGTTCTTC. Its translation is CASSPRTSVRDEQFF. V is TRBV7-8 and J is TRBJ2-1; 9 positions match TRBD2. CDR3 length equals 15 residues. Germline CDR1 SGHVS, CDR2 FQNEAQ. Losses at the gene ends were 5 bases for V and 8 bases for J; bases not matched to a gene: 10.

The J gene is TRBJ2-1, the V gene TRBV7-8; either TRBD1 or TRBD2 may fit D (5 bases each). V lost 5 bases and J 6 bases, leaving 11 bases between the germline ends. Germline CDR1 and CDR2: SGHVS and FQNEAQ. CDR3 length equals 13 residues. CDR3 loop: CASSPWGSNEQFF. DNA of the CDR3: TGTGCCAGCAGCCCTTGGGGGAGCAATGAGCAGTTCTTC.

J is TRBJ1-4 and V is TRBV5-1; 7 positions agree with TRBD1. This CDR3 is built from 14 residues. The germline V gene encodes CDR1 SGHRS and CDR2 YFSETQ. Germline trimming cut 3 bases from V and 7 bases from J; bases unmatched to any gene: 6. CDR3 region: CASSSGGRVEKLFF. The CDR3 nucleotides are TGCGCCAGCAGCTCAGGGGGTAGGGTTGAAAAACTGTTTTTT.

The chain couples TRBV2 to TRBJ2-5, with 10 bases aligning to TRBD1. Per germline, CDR1 SNHLY and CDR2 FYNNEI. CDR3 length: 16 residues. V was pared by 2 bases and J by 5 bases, with 8 bases of the junction left unmatched. The CDR3 region has the DNA TGTGCCAGCAGTGAATTGTATGGACAGGGGGGGGAGACCCAGTACTTC. Translated: CASSELYGQGGETQYF.

The chain couples TRBV7-9 to TRBJ2-5, with 9 bases fitting TRBD2. V dropped 9 bases and J dropped 5; count of bases not matched to a gene: 13. Per germline, CDR1 SEHNR and CDR2 FQNEAQ (reference sequence). This CDR3 is 15 amino acids long. Here the CDR3 DNA reads TGTGCCAGTTATCGAAAAGCGGGAGGTTCGGAGACCCAGTACTTC. Protein sequence: CASYRKAGGSETQYF.

This clone was detected once. V gene TRBV27 combines with J gene TRBJ2-1, with 10 positions matching TRBD2. CDR3 length: 14 residues. Germline CDR1 is MNHEY and CDR2 is SMNVEV (reference sequence). V trimming: 3 bases; J trimming: 8 bases; junction bases outside the gene matches: 4. The CDR3 loop reads CASSFSGRIDEQFF. The CDR3 region has the DNA TGTGCCAGCAGTTTTAGCGGGAGGATCGATGAGCAGTTCTTC.

The chain has TRBV14 and TRBJ2-2, with TRBD2 matching over 14 bases. Trimming removed 4 bases from V and 5 bases from J; junction bases left unmatched: 3. This CDR3 is 16 amino acids long. From germline, CDR1 is SGHDN and CDR2 FVKESK. The CDR3 here is CASSRTSGRSTGELFF. The CDR3 DNA reads as TGTGCCAGCAGCCGGACTAGCGGGAGGTCAACCGGGGAGCTGTTTTTT. Full variable domain (remainder filled in from reference TRBV14 and TRBJ2-2): EAGVTQFPSHSVIEKGQTVTLRCDPISGHDNLYWYRRVMGKEIKFLLHFVKESKQDESGMPNNRFLAERTGGTYSTLKVQPAELEDSGVYFCASSRTSGRSTGELFFGEGSRLTVL.

The J gene is TRBJ2-7, the V gene TRBV12-3 or TRBV12-4, with D unresolved. The CDR3 contains 12 residues. Trimming shortened V by 5 bases and J by 7 bases, and 12 bases separated the two germline ends. The CDR3 is CASSPDLKEQYF. CDR3 DNA sequence: TGTGCCAGCAGTCCGGACCTTAAAGAGCAGTACTTC.

The genes are TRBV19 and TRBJ1-4; 7 bases line up with TRBD1. The V segment lost 5 bases and the J segment 7 bases; nucleotides outside the gene matches: 10. The CDR3 is 15 amino acids. Germline CDR1 and CDR2: LNHDA and SQIVND (reference sequence). The CDR3, as DNA: TGTGCCAGTAGTCCCAGAGACAGGGTACTTGAAAAACTGTTTTTT. It codes for CASSPRDRVLEKLFF.

This clone was detected only once. V usage is TRBV28 and J usage is TRBJ2-7; D may be TRBD1 or TRBD2 (5 bases each). Per the germline V gene, CDR1 is MDHEN and CDR2 is SYDVKM. The ends were cut back, 5 bases at V and 3 bases at J, with 20 bases in the middle. The CDR3 contains 16 residues. CDR3 nucleotide sequence: TGTGCCAGCAGTCCTCTATGGAGGACATACGACTACGAGCAGTACTTC. It is translated as CASSPLWRTYDYEQYF.

V gene TRBV9 combines with J gene TRBJ1-3; TRBD1 aligns across 11 bases. The V gene's germline CDR1 is SGDLS and CDR2 YYNGEE. The CDR3 runs 16 residues. V dropped 4 bases and J dropped 2; count of bases not matched to a gene: 5. The CDR3 nucleotides read TGTGCCAGCAGCACGGGACAGGGGGTAACTGGAAACACCATATATTTT. It translates to CASSTGQGVTGNTIYF. Together with reference TRBV9 and TRBJ1-3, the CDR3 gives the full variable domain: DSGVTQTPKHLITATGQRVTLRCSPRSGDLSVYWYQQSLDQGLQFLIQYYNGEERAKGNILERFSAQQFPDLHSELNLSSLELGDSALYFCASSTGQGVTGNTIYFGEGSWLTVV.

This chain joins TRBV4-3 and TRBJ2-7, with TRBD2 identical over 10 bases. From germline, CDR1 is LGHNA and CDR2 YSLEER. The junction had 3 bases not matched to a gene; V was cut back by 2 bases and J by 2 bases. This CDR3 region has 15 residues. DNA of the CDR3: TGCGCCAGCAGCCAATGGACTAGCGGAGCCTACGAGCAGTACTTC. As protein: CASSQWTSGAYEQYF.